This T cell receptor (beta chain) was obtained from a study of blood T cell repertoires in COVID-19. Overall study context: The origin of the acute and convalescent COVID-19 samples was the United States, Italy and Spain. From T cells, B-cell-depleted T cells, or PBMCs came the material, which was cDNA or gDNA.

V lost 2 bases and J lost 4; bases outside the gene matches: 2. This CDR3 region has 14 residues. Looked up from germline, CDR1 is SGDLS and CDR2 is YYNGEE. Per the original data handling: Nucleated cell counts were estimated from reference gene primer amplification. Repertoires were generated with immunoSEQ multiplex PCR, while TCRdb's copy carries only in-frame clones and drops some. That table gives V, J and clone size, and the DNA gave D and trimming. The repertoire holds some 290,000 clones, with about 86% as singletons. This TCR was sampled from a woman aged 55-70 years with active or convalescent COVID-19. Sequencing used peripheral blood. The V and J genes are TRBV9 and TRBJ1-4; 7 nucleotides agree with TRBD1. CDR3 in amino acids: CASSVRDSNEKLFF. DNA of the CDR3: TGTGCCAGCAGCGTCCGGGACAGTAATGAAAAACTGTTTTTT.